This T cell receptor (beta chain) came from a study of early T cells in non-severe SARS-CoV-2 infection. Study-level background: Chains from this unsorted whole-blood bulk RNA could not be paired.

MiXCR, run by TCRdb on the 5' RACE reads, gives a single entry per CDR3 protein. The sample shows over 60,000 distinct CDR3 sequences, around 11% of them seen only once. Germline CDR1 SGHTA, CDR2 FQGNSA. Deletions cut 5 bases from V and 6 bases from J, with 9 bases between. The CDR3 length is 12 residues. This TCR was sampled from an adult who was a healthcare worker with PCR-confirmed SARS-CoV-2 infection or an uninfected control (not recorded which). The V and J genes are TRBV7-2 and TRBJ2-3, with D perhaps matching TRBD1 (6 bases). This specimen consisted of whole blood, obtained at baseline. Here the CDR3 reads CASSPQGDTQYF. The CDR3 nucleotides are TGTGCCAGCAGCCCACAGGGCGATACGCAGTATTTT.